A single sample gave rise to the 13 T cell receptor beta chains below, sequenced in a study of type 1 and type 2 diabetes patients listed by TCRdb under 2016. The instrument was an Illumina MiSeq. For TCRbeta CDR3 amplification, the template was genomic DNA taken from the sorted T cell subsets. The TCRbeta CDR3 region was amplified by multiplex PCR with 30 forward and 13 reverse primers. TCRdb reran the public reads through fastp at Q25 and MiXCR, keeping productive beta chains. Duplicate CDR3 protein sequences are folded into a single record with the most common DNA and genes. In this sample the table shows under 300,000 distinct CDR3 sequences, 45% to 60% of which occur a single time. Clones ranked in the top ten supply approximately 15% of the sample. Specimen: peripheral blood mononuclear cells (PBMCs). The receptors come from a man aged 18 to 30 with type 2 diabetes.

The chain has TRBV7-2 and TRBJ1-1, with D possibly TRBD1 on 5 matching bases. V shed 7 bases and J shed 3 bases, with 12 bases lying between them. This CDR3 has 13 amino acids. Germline V gives CDR1 SGHTA, CDR2 FQGNSA. This chain's CDR3 is CASTQDSYTEAFF. The CDR3 bases are TGTGCCAGCACCCAAGACAGTTACACTGAAGCTTTCTTT.

The gene calls are TRBV9 and TRBJ1-5; D gene unclear. There are 13 residues in the CDR3. Germline V gene data show CDR1 as SGDLS and CDR2 as YYNGEE. Between the trimmed V and J ends, which lost 1 base and 9 bases, there was a span of 11 bases. The CDR3 is CASSVKGYGPQHF. CDR3 DNA: TGTGCCAGCAGCGTAAAGGGTTACGGGCCCCAGCATTTT. The whole variable domain, filled in from reference TRBV9 and TRBJ1-5, reads DSGVTQTPKHLITATGQRVTLRCSPRSGDLSVYWYQQSLDQGLQFLIQYYNGEERAKGNILERFSAQQFPDLHSELNLSSLELGDSALYFCASSVKGYGPQHFGDGTRLSIL.

This rearrangement joins TRBV12-5 to TRBJ2-1; 8 nucleotides agree with TRBD2. Trimming removed 6 bases from V and 6 bases from J; junction bases left unmatched: 13. The germline V gene encodes CDR1 LGHNT and CDR2 FRNRAP. The CDR3 is 16 residues long. The CDR3 DNA sequence: TGTGCTAGTGGCTCTAATCCGAGCGGGAGTCCCAATGAGCAGTTCTTC. Translating it yields CASGSNPSGSPNEQFF.

Points on this clonotype: At one of its ends the junction is not consistent with the germline gene, which may arise from a read error. The chain carries TRBV7-6 and TRBJ2-5; 10 nucleotides line up with TRBD2. The DNA end is more similar to TRBJ2-1, so the J call may be wrong. This CDR3 spans 15 amino acids. Germline assignment: CDR1 SGHVS and CDR2 FNYEAQ. This chain's CDR3 is CAGSLLAGPIDEQFF. The CDR3 DNA is TGTGCCGGCAGCTTACTAGCGGGACCGATCGATGAGCAGTTCTTC.

The chain carries TRBV7-8 and TRBJ1-2; D is perhaps TRBD1 (6 bases). The CDR3 runs 14 residues. V dropped 4 bases and J dropped 4 bases, with 13 bases sitting between them. Germline CDR1 SGHVS, CDR2 FQNEAQ. CDR3 nucleotides: TGTGCCAGCAGCTCATCCAGGGGTTCCTATGGCTACACCTTC. Its protein product is CASSSSRGSYGYTF. Together with reference TRBV7-8 and TRBJ1-2, the CDR3 gives the full variable domain: GAGVSQSPRYKVAKRGQDVALRCDPISGHVSLFWYQQALGQGPEFLTYFQNEAQLDKSGLPSDRFFAERPEGSVSTLKIQRTQQEDSAVYLCASSSSRGSYGYTFGSGTRLTVV.

The J gene is TRBJ2-7, the V gene TRBV7-2, with TRBD2 as a possible D gene (6 bases). Germline V CDR1 and CDR2: SGHTA, FQGNSA. V was shortened by 5 bases and J by 6 bases, with 20 bases between the two germline ends. There are 15 residues in the CDR3. CDR3 sequence reads: CASSPGVGVRGEQYF. CDR3 coding DNA: TGTGCCAGCAGCCCGGGAGTGGGGGTTCGGGGCGAGCAGTACTTC.

This clonotype came up once. This rearrangement joins TRBV7-9 to TRBJ1-6; TRBD1 aligns across 7 bases. From germline, CDR1 is SEHNR and CDR2 FQNEAQ (reference sequence). This CDR3 is 16 amino acids long. V dropped 5 bases and J dropped 7; count of bases not matched to a gene: 11. The CDR3 protein is CASSTRQGAGNSPLHF. CDR3 bases: TGTGCCAGCAGCACCAGACAGGGTGCGGGAAATTCACCCCTCCACTTT.

The chain couples TRBV20-1 to TRBJ2-7, with TRBD2 matching 8 bases. The CDR3 loop spans 13 amino acids. Trimming at V came to 6 bases and at J to 7 bases, leaving 11 bases not matched to a gene. Germline V lookup: CDR1 DFQATT, CDR2 SNEGSKA (reference sequence). CDR3 region: CSAATGGAREQYF. The CDR3 DNA follows: TGCAGTGCCGCTACGGGGGGGGCGCGGGAGCAGTACTTC.

The V call is TRBV19, the J call TRBJ1-2, with D unclear. This CDR3 has 14 amino acids. V lost 9 bases and J lost 5, with 19 bases in between. Germline assignment: CDR1 LNHDA and CDR2 SQIVND (reference sequence). The CDR3 region has the DNA TGTGCCAGCACCGCCGGACCGGGCTGGTATGGCTACACCTTC. Its protein is CASTAGPGWYGYTF. Drawing the rest from reference TRBV19 and TRBJ1-2, the complete variable domain is DGGITQSPKYLFRKEGQNVTLSCEQNLNHDAMYWYRQDPGQGLRLIYYSQIVNDFQKGDIAEGYSVSREKKESFPLTVTSAQKNPTAFYLCASTAGPGWYGYTFGSGTRLTVV.

This clonotype was seen just once. V and J are TRBV5-1 and TRBJ1-2; 8 positions match TRBD1. V was clipped by 3 bases and J by 1 base; unmatched bases: 8. The CDR3 is 16 amino acids. Germline CDR1 reads SGHRS; CDR2 reads YFSETQ. CDR3 residues: CASSSDRGRNNYGYTF. In nucleotides, the CDR3 is TGCGCCAGCAGCTCCGACAGGGGCAGGAATAACTATGGCTACACCTTC.

This clonotype was detected only a few times. The V call is TRBV19, the J call TRBJ2-1; D possibly matches TRBD1 or TRBD2 (5 bases each). CDR3 length equals 18 residues. Germline V lookup: CDR1 LNHDA, CDR2 SQIVND (reference sequence). V was pared by 6 bases and J by 7 bases, with 28 bases between. The DNA for the CDR3 is TGTGCCAGTAGCCCCAGCCGGGCGGGTAACTACCGACAGAATGAGCAGTTCTTC. Its translation is CASSPSRAGNYRQNEQFF.

The rearrangement links TRBV28 to TRBJ1-5; D remains unclear. The CDR3 contains 15 residues. The germline V and J ends were trimmed by 6 bases and 1 base, with 13 bases remaining between them. Germline lookup yields CDR1 MDHEN and CDR2 SYDVKM. The CDR3 nucleotides are TGTGCCAGCAGCCCAGATCGAGTCAGCAATCAGCCCCAGCATTTT. It is translated as CASSPDRVSNQPQHF.

The chain combines TRBV29-1 with TRBJ2-3; D unresolved. The V gene's germline CDR1 is SQVTM and CDR2 ANQGSEA. V lost 2 bases and J lost 2, with 8 bases in between. The CDR3 runs to 13 residues. CDR3 residues: CSVETYYTDTQYF. CDR3 bases: TGCAGCGTTGAAACTTATTACACAGATACGCAGTATTTT.